A single sample gave rise to the 24 T cell receptor beta chains below, sequenced in a study of blood T cell repertoires in COVID-19. TCRdb's table, derived via immunoSEQ multiplex PCR, lists solely in-frame clones and lacks some. The sample consists of roughly 150,000 clones, around four fifths of them appearing once. Sequenced sample: peripheral blood. These receptors were taken from an elderly woman with active or convalescent COVID-19.

The chain combines TRBV18 with TRBJ1-1; D not certain. CDR1 is KGHSH and CDR2 is LQKENI in the germline V gene. The V and J ends lost 2 bases and 6 bases respectively, with 10 bases between them. The CDR3 is 13 amino acids. This CDR3 reads CASSPIPPSEAFF. CDR3 nucleotide sequence: TGTGCCAGCTCACCAATCCCCCCGTCTGAAGCTTTCTTT.

V gene TRBV9 combines with J gene TRBJ1-4; D perhaps matches TRBD1 (5 bases). The CDR3 sequence is 14 residues long. From germline, CDR1 is SGDLS and CDR2 YYNGEE. The V and J ends lost 4 bases and 7 bases respectively, with 14 bases between them. In DNA form, the CDR3 reads TGTGCCAGCAGCCTTCGGGGGGACGGTGAAAAACTGTTTTTT. It encodes CASSLRGDGEKLFF.

V gene TRBV7-2 combines with J gene TRBJ1-2; 11 bases map to TRBD1. CDR3 length equals 14 residues. Losses at the gene ends were 7 bases for V and 8 bases for J; bases not matched to a gene: 9. Germline values: CDR1 SGHTA, CDR2 FQGNSA. The CDR3 region has the DNA TGTGCCAGCACCCCGGGGACAGGGGGTTTAGGCTACACCTTC. Translating it yields CASTPGTGGLGYTF.

The sample holds one count of this clone. The CDR3 DNA is TGCGCCAGCAGCTTGACGGGGTTACTGGACACTGAAGCTTTCTTT. It translates to CASSLTGLLDTEAFF. This sequence joins TRBV5-1 and TRBJ1-1; D is unclear. Trimming removed 1 base from V and 3 bases from J, with 13 bases in between. There are 15 residues in the CDR3. In germline, CDR1 is SGHRS, CDR2 YFSETQ.

The chain carries TRBV7-9 and TRBJ1-1, with 8 bases lining up with TRBD1. CDR1 is SEHNR and CDR2 is FQNEAQ in the germline V gene (reference sequence). This CDR3 contains 15 residues. V lost 5 bases to trimming and J lost 0 bases; unmatched junction nucleotides: 5. The chain's CDR3 is CASSPDRVMNTEAFF. CDR3 sequence (DNA): TGTGCCAGCAGCCCGGACAGGGTAATGAACACTGAAGCTTTCTTT.

V and J are TRBV29-1 and TRBJ2-1, with a tentative D call TRBD1 (6 bases). V was trimmed by 6 bases and J by 0 bases, leaving 12 bases between them. The length of the CDR3 is 14 residues. Germline V gene data show CDR1 as SQVTM and CDR2 as ANQGSEA. The CDR3: CSVTGLSSYNEQFF. In nucleotides, the CDR3 is TGCAGCGTGACAGGACTGAGCTCCTACAATGAGCAGTTCTTC.

This chain links TRBV29-1 with TRBJ2-1, with D perhaps matching TRBD1 (5 bases). The CDR3 runs to 12 residues. Germline V CDR1 and CDR2: SQVTM, ANQGSEA. The V gene lost 3 bases and the J gene lost 9 bases, with 12 bases spanning the gap. The CDR3 spells CSVESGATEQFF. In DNA form, the CDR3 reads TGCAGCGTTGAGAGTGGGGCTACTGAGCAGTTCTTC.

This clone has a handful of counts. V is TRBV3-1 (or the pseudogene TRBV3-2) and J is TRBJ1-1; 7 bases agree with TRBD1. Germline V lookup: CDR1 LGHDT, CDR2 YNNKEL (reference sequence). This CDR3 spans 14 amino acids. The junction had 5 bases not matched to a gene; V was cut back by 2 bases and J by 5 bases. In nucleotides, the CDR3 is TGTGCCAGCAGCCAAAACAGGGGAAAAACTGAAGCTTTCTTT. This sequence encodes CASSQNRGKTEAFF.

The chain combines TRBV27 with TRBJ1-1; 7 bases fit TRBD1. The junction had 10 bases not matched to a gene; V was cut back by 6 bases and J by 6 bases. Germline CDR1 is MNHEY and CDR2 is SMNVEV (reference sequence). There are 14 residues in the CDR3. The CDR3 nucleotides are TGTGCCAGCAGATCCCGACAGGGTTGGGCTGAAGCTTTCTTT. Amino acids: CASRSRQGWAEAFF.

The chain links TRBV19 to TRBJ2-7; 14 bases are a match to TRBD2. Trimming took 4 bases from V and 1 from J; bases not matched to a gene: 3. This CDR3 spans 16 amino acids. Germline V lookup: CDR1 LNHDA, CDR2 SQIVND (reference sequence). CDR3 residues: CASSTRTSGGSYEQYF. The CDR3 region has the DNA TGTGCCAGTAGTACTAGGACTAGCGGGGGGTCCTACGAGCAGTACTTC.

The chain combines TRBV4-3 with TRBJ2-7; D is possibly TRBD2 (5 bases). V lost 4 bases to trimming and J lost 5 bases, with 15 bases between them. This CDR3 is built from 14 residues. CDR1 LGHNA and CDR2 YSLEER come from the germline V gene. The CDR3 region is CASSPGVGSDEQYF. As DNA, the CDR3 is TGCGCCAGCAGCCCCGGGGTGGGGTCCGACGAGCAGTACTTC.

This chain uses TRBV11-3 with TRBJ1-2, with a possible D match to TRBD1 (5 bases). The CDR3 extends over 13 amino acids. The germline gives CDR1 SGHNT, CDR2 YENEEA. Trimming left V 3 bases short and J 8 bases short, with 13 bases between. CDR3 loop: CASSFGGVYGYTF. For the CDR3, the DNA is TGTGCCAGCAGCTTTGGAGGGGTCTACGGCTACACCTTC.

V usage is TRBV19 and J usage is TRBJ2-5; 7 bases agree with TRBD2. Germline CDR1 is LNHDA and CDR2 is SQIVND (reference sequence). The CDR3 length is 12 residues. CDR3 in amino acids: CPGRLGGETQYF. Written as DNA, the CDR3 is TGTCCGGGCAGGCTGGGGGGGGAGACCCAGTACTTC.

The CDR3 protein is CASSRTGGDIQYF. The CDR3 bases are TGTGCCAGCAGCCGGACGGGAGGCGACATTCAGTACTTC. This chain links TRBV6-6 with TRBJ2-4; 7 nucleotides match TRBD2. Germline CDR1 reads MNHNY; CDR2 reads SVGAGI (reference sequence). This CDR3 comprises 13 residues. V was pared by 6 bases and J by 8 bases, with 7 bases of the junction left unmatched.

This clone came up once. The V gene is TRBV5-8, the J gene TRBJ2-7, with 9 positions matching TRBD1. This CDR3 region has 14 residues. The germline gives CDR1 SGHTS, CDR2 YDEGEE. V dropped 7 bases and J dropped 7; count of bases not matched to a gene: 12. CDR3 residues: CASGRDRVVVEQYF. Written as DNA, the CDR3 is TGTGCCAGCGGACGGGACAGGGTGGTTGTAGAGCAGTACTTC.

The rearrangement uses TRBV7-8 and TRBJ2-5; 8 bases are shared with TRBD1. The V gene's germline CDR1 is SGHVS and CDR2 FQNEAQ. Trimming took 4 bases from V and 3 from J; bases not matched to a gene: 7. The CDR3 extends over 15 amino acids. CDR3: CASSSEMTGEETQYF. The CDR3 DNA follows: TGTGCCAGCAGCTCCGAAATGACAGGGGAAGAGACCCAGTACTTC.

V gene TRBV7-2 combines with J gene TRBJ2-5; the D gene is possibly TRBD2 (7 bases). CDR1 SGHTA and CDR2 FQGNSA come from the germline V gene. The CDR3 is 19 residues long. V lost 2 bases and J 4 bases, leaving 26 bases between the germline ends. This CDR3 reads CASSLRVLRLAEGGETQYF. CDR3 sequence (DNA): TGTGCCAGCAGCTTACGGGTTCTCCGTCTAGCGGAGGGGGGAGAGACCCAGTACTTC.

This CDR3 is CASSLQAGGYNEQFF. CDR3 DNA sequence: TGTGCCAGCAGCTTACAAGCGGGGGGGTACAATGAGCAGTTCTTC. V and J are TRBV7-2 and TRBJ2-1, with TRBD2 matching over 10 bases. Looked up from germline, CDR1 is SGHTA and CDR2 is FQGNSA. This CDR3 has 15 amino acids. Trimming cost V 2 bases and J 4 bases; bases outside gene matches: 2. Full variable domain (remainder filled in from reference TRBV7-2 and TRBJ2-1): GAGVSQSPSNKVTEKGKDVELRCDPISGHTALYWYRQSLGQGLEFLIYFQGNSAPDKSGLPSDRFSAERTGGSVSTLTIQRTQQEDSAVYLCASSLQAGGYNEQFFGPGTRLTVL.

The CDR3 reads CASSLDRVPETQYF. The CDR3 nucleotides read TGCGCCAGCAGCCTAGACAGGGTACCGGAGACCCAGTACTTC. The chain employs TRBV5-1 and TRBJ2-5, with 7 bases fitting TRBD1. The CDR3 totals 14 residues. Germline V CDR1 and CDR2: SGHRS, YFSETQ. With V trimmed by 4 bases and J by 5 bases, 8 bases remained unmatched.

This chain uses TRBV7-9 with TRBJ1-1, with D possibly TRBD1 on 5 matching bases. Trimming left V 1 base short and J 3 bases short, with 15 bases between. CDR1 SEHNR and CDR2 FQNEAQ come from the germline V gene (reference sequence). CDR3 size: 16 residues. The CDR3 protein is CASSLVSGGGDTEAFF. The CDR3 DNA is TGTGCCAGCAGCTTAGTATCCGGGGGTGGTGACACTGAAGCTTTCTTT.

V and J are TRBV6-6 and TRBJ1-2; the D gene is possibly TRBD1 (6 bases). V lost 6 bases and J lost 0, with 11 bases in between. CDR3 length: 14 residues. CDR1 is MNHNY and CDR2 is SVGAGI in the germline V gene (reference sequence). CDR3 DNA sequence: TGTGCCAGCAGCGAAAGGACAGCTAACTATGGCTACACCTTC. Translation gives CASSERTANYGYTF.

A remark on this clone: A junction end diverges from the germline sequence, so it may reflect a read error. This chain connects TRBV10-3 to TRBJ1-5; perhaps TRBD1 as D (5 bases). The CDR3 length is 13 residues. Germline CDR1 reads ENHRY; CDR2 reads SYGVKD. The CDR3 region has the DNA TGTGCCACCAGTGCGGGGGGTAGTCAGCCCCAGCATTTT. Its translation: CATSAGGSQPQHF.

This clone was seen a few times. The V call is TRBV19, the J call TRBJ1-3, with TRBD1 matching over 9 bases. Trimming at V came to 9 bases and at J to 8 bases, leaving 8 bases not matched to a gene. Germline lookup yields CDR1 LNHDA and CDR2 SQIVND (reference sequence). This CDR3 comprises 13 residues. The CDR3 sequence: CARGQGLGHTIYF. CDR3 DNA sequence: TGTGCCAGGGGACAGGGTTTAGGGCACACCATATATTTT.

The V gene is TRBV10-3, the J gene TRBJ1-5; D is unclear. Germline values: CDR1 ENHRY, CDR2 SYGVKD. The CDR3 length is 16 residues. Trimming removed 0 bases from V and 1 base from J, with 10 bases in between. The CDR3, as DNA: TGTGCCATCAGTGAGTCTGCGACGGGAAGCAATCAGCCCCAGCATTTT. Protein product: CAISESATGSNQPQHF.